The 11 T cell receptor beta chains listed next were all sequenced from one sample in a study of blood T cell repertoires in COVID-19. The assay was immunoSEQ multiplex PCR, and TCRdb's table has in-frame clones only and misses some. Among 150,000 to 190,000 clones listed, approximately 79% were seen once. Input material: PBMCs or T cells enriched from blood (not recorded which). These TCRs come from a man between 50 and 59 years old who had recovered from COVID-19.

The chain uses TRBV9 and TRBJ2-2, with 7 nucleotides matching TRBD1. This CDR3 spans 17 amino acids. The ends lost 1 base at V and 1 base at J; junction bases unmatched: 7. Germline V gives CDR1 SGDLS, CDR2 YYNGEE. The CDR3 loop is CASSVLGSGGNTGELFF. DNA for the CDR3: TGTGCCAGCAGCGTATTAGGTTCAGGGGGGAACACCGGGGAGCTGTTTTTT.

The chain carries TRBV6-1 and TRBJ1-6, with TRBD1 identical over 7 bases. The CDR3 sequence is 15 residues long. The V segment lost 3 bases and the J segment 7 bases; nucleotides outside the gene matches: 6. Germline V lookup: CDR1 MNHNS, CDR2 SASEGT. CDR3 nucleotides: TGTGCCAGCAGTGATAAAGGGGGCCAAAATTCACCCCTCCACTTT. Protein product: CASSDKGGQNSPLHF.

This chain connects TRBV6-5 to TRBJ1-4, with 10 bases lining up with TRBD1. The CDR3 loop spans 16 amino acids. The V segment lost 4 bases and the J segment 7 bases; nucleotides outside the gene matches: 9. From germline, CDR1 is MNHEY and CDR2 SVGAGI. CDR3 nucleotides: TGTGCCAGCAGTTTTATGGGACAGGGGTTTGGTGAAAAACTGTTTTTT. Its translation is CASSFMGQGFGEKLFF.

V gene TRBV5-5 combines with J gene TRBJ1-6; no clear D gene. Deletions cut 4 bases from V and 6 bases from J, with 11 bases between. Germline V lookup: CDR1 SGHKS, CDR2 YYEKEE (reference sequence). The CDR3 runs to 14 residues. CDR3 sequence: CASSPPFPNSPLHF. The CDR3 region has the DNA TGTGCCAGCAGCCCCCCGTTCCCTAATTCACCCCTCCACTTT.

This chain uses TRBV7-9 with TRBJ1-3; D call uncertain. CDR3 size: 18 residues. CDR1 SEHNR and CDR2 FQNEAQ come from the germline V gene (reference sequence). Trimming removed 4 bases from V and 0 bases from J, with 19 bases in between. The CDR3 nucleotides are TGTGCCAGCAGCTCGAACCGCGGGAACGAATACTCTGGAAACACCATATATTTT. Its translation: CASSSNRGNEYSGNTIYF.

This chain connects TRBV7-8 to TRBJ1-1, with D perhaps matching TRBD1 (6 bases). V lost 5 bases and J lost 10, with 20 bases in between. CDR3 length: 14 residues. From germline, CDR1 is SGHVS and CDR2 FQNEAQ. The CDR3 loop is CASSPLGGGVRAFF. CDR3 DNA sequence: TGTGCCAGCAGCCCCCTAGGGGGGGGCGTTAGAGCTTTCTTT.

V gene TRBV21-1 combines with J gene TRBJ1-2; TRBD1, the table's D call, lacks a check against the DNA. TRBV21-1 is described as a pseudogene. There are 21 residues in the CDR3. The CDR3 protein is CASSKDETETAGTGFYYGYTF. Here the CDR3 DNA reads TGTGCCAGCAGCAAAGATGAAACGGAAACGGCTGGGACAGGGTTTTACTATGGCTACACCTTC.

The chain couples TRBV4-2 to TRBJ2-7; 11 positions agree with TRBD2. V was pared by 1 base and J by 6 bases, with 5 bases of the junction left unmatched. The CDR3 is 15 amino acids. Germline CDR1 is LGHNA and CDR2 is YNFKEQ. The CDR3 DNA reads TGTGCCAGCAGCCAAGTCGCTAGCGGGAGGTTCGAGCAGTACTTC. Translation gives CASSQVASGRFEQYF.

CDR3 amino acids: CASSLRGGQSNQPQHF. DNA for the CDR3: TGTGCCAGCAGCCTGAGGGGGGGGCAGAGCAATCAGCCCCAGCATTTT. The rearrangement joins TRBV5-5 to TRBJ1-5; D is possibly TRBD1 (6 bases). This CDR3 is built from 16 residues. CDR1 SGHKS and CDR2 YYEKEE come from the germline V gene (reference sequence). V lost 4 bases and J lost 1, with 15 bases in between. The variable domain in full, with the rest retrieved from reference TRBV5-5 and TRBJ1-5, is DAGVTQSPTHLIKTRGQQVTLRCSPISGHKSVSWYQQVLGQGPQFIFQYYEKEERGRGNFPDRFSARQFPNYSSELNVNALLLGDSALYLCASSLRGGQSNQPQHFGDGTRLSIL.

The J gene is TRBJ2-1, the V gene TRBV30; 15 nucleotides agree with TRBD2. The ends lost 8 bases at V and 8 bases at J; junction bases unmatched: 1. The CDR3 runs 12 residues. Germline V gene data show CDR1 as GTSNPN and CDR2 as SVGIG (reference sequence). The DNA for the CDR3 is TGTGCCGGACTAGCGGGGGGGCATGAGCAGTTCTTC. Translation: CAGLAGGHEQFF.

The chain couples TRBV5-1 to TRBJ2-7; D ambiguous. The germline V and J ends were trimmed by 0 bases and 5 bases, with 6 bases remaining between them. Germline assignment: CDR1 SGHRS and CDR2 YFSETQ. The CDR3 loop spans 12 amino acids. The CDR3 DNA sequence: TGCGCCAGCAGCTTGGGGAGCAACGAGCAGTACTTC. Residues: CASSLGSNEQYF.